What follows describes a single T cell receptor (beta chain). These data come from a study of PD-L1 blockade in urothelial cancer. Turning to the study itself: Blood gave a median roughly 140,000 T cells.

The CDR3 sequence is 20 residues long. The germline V gene encodes CDR1 ENHRY and CDR2 SYGVKD. Trimming cost V 4 bases and J 0 bases, with 24 bases left between them. Every PCR got spiked synthetic TCR analog templates. Generated by immunoSEQ multiplex PCR, the TCRdb table keeps only in-frame clones and is missing some. Seen here are tens of thousands of clones, roughly 89% observed once, and the top ten hold roughly 15%. Described time point: pretreatment peripheral blood. Here the sequenced sample was PBMCs, taken around atezolizumab (anti-PD-L1) treatment. The chain links TRBV10-3 to TRBJ1-4, with D perhaps matching TRBD1 (5 bases). This sequence originates from a woman between 55 and 75 years old with urothelial cancer. CDR3 coding DNA: TGTGCCATCAGTGTCAGCTGGGGAGGGGCGCTTCGGGCAACTAATGAAAAACTGTTTTTT. This translates into CAISVSWGGALRATNEKLFF.